A selection of T cell receptor beta chains follows, all from one sample in a study of blood T cell repertoires in COVID-19. TCRdb's copy holds only in-frame clones and misses some; the assay was immunoSEQ multiplex PCR. The table has 100,000 to 150,000 clones, over 70% seen once. Sequencing used peripheral blood. Receptors originate from a man aged 80 or over with active or convalescent COVID-19. Both conserved end residues are part of each CDR3. D genes are given only for firm matches. Clone size appears in some rows only: once, few, many, or a class for an expanded clone.

>TRBD1|TRBJ1-3|TRBV10-1|-
TGCGCCAGCACCAGACCCCGGGACAGGGCTGGAAACACCATATATTTT
CASTRPRDRAGNTIYF
>-|TRBJ2-5|TRBV10-3|-
TGTGCCACTCAAATTCCAGGGGTACAAGAGACCCAGTACTTC
CATQIPGVQETQYF
>TRBD1|TRBJ1-3|TRBV7-2|-
TGTGCCAGCAGCTTAACAGGGGGGGGAAACACCATATATTTT
CASSLTGGGNTIYF
>TRBD1|TRBJ2-2|TRBV10-3|-
TGTGCCATCAGCCCGGGACAGGGAAACACCGGGGAGCTGTTTTTT
CAISPGQGNTGELFF
>-|TRBJ2-5|TRBV7-8|-
TGTGCCAGCAGCCCGCAAGAGACCCAGTACTTC
CASSPQETQYF
>-|TRBJ2-2|TRBV4-3|-
TGCGCCAGCAGCCAAGAGGTGGTGGCAGTTCTTAACACCGGGGAGCTGTTTTTT
CASSQEVVAVLNTGELFF
>TRBD1|TRBJ1-4|TRBV19|once
TGTGCCAGTAGCCCGGGACAGGGGAATGAAAAACTGTTTTTT
CASSPGQGNEKLFF
>-|TRBJ2-2|TRBV7-2|-
TGTGCCAGCAGCTTAGCGACAGGAAACACCGGGGAGCTGTTTTTT
CASSLATGNTGELFF
>TRBD1|TRBJ1-5|TRBV19|-
TGTGCCAGCAAAACAGGGGACTGGGGCAATCAGCCCCAGCATTTT
CASKTGDWGNQPQHF
>-|TRBJ2-5|TRBV5-1|-
TGCGCCAGCAGCTTGGCCGTGGAGACCCAGTACTTC
CASSLAVETQYF
>TRBD1|TRBJ1-2|TRBV28|-
TGTGCCAGCAGTGCCTTCCGGGACAGCTTTAACTATGGCTACACCTTC
CASSAFRDSFNYGYTF
>-|TRBJ1-1|TRBV28|few
TGTGCCAGCAGTTTAGCGGGGAACACTGAAGCTTTCTTT
CASSLAGNTEAFF
>-|TRBJ1-2|TRBV7-9|-
TGTGCCAGCAGCTTCGACATGAACTATGGCTACACCTTC
CASSFDMNYGYTF
>-|TRBJ2-3|TRBV11-2|-
TGTGCCAGCAGCTTAGATGGCGGCCAGTACCTGAGGAGTACGCAGTATTTT
CASSLDGGQYLRSTQYF
>-|TRBJ1-5|TRBV18|-
TGTGCCAGCTCCCCCAGACTAAATCAGCCCCAGCATTTT
CASSPRLNQPQHF
>-|TRBJ2-1|TRBV6-2/TRBV6-3|few
TGTGCCAGCAGCTTGACAGCCCCTTGGAATGAGCAGTTCTTC
CASSLTAPWNEQFF
>-|TRBJ2-7|TRBV5-4|-
TGTGCCAGCAGCCGGTCAATAGGGGGAAACTACGAGCAGTACTTC
CASSRSIGGNYEQYF
>-|TRBJ2-7|TRBV5-5|few
TGTGCCAGCAGCTTGGAGCCGTCTCTTTACTACGAGCAGTACTTC
CASSLEPSLYYEQYF
>TRBD1|TRBJ1-2|TRBV18|-
TGTGCCAGCTCACCACTAGGACAGGGAGGCAACTATGGCTACACCTTC
CASSPLGQGGNYGYTF
>-|TRBJ2-4|TRBV28|-
TGTGCCAGCAGTTTAACGGGGAATCCTCAGTACTTC
CASSLTGNPQYF
>-|TRBJ2-3|TRBV5-1|-
TGCGCCAGCAGCTCAGGAGGCGGGGTAGATACGCAGTATTTT
CASSSGGGVDTQYF
>-|TRBJ1-3|TRBV9|-
TGTGCCAGCAGCGGCAGGGGTAGCGGAAACACCATATATTTT
CASSGRGSGNTIYF
>-|TRBJ2-7|TRBV3-1/TRBV3-2|-
TGTGCCAGCAGCCAAGCCATCCCCCCCTACGAGCAGTACTTC
CASSQAIPPYEQYF
>TRBD1|TRBJ1-2|TRBV19|-
TGTGCCAGTACCCGGGACAGTTTTAACTATGGCTACACCTTC
CASTRDSFNYGYTF
>TRBD1|TRBJ1-5|TRBV6-4|-
TGTGCCAGCAGTGACTCTGCACAGGGGTGGAGGGGGCATTTT
CASSDSAQGWRGHF
>TRBD2|TRBJ2-2|TRBV4-2|few
TGTGCCAGCAGCCCAGCAGGACTAGCGGGGATGACCGGGGAGCTGTTTTTT
CASSPAGLAGMTGELFF
>-|TRBJ2-5|TRBV6-5|-
TGTGCCAGCAGCACAGACCAAGAGACCCAGTACTTC
CASSTDQETQYF
>TRBD1|TRBJ1-2|TRBV7-2|many
TGTGCCAGCAGCTTAGGGACAGGAGTCTATGGCTACACCTTC
CASSLGTGVYGYTF
>TRBD1|TRBJ1-6|TRBV4-3|-
TGCGCCAGCAGCCGGGGGACAGGTAATTCACCCCTCCACTTT
CASSRGTGNSPLHF
>-|TRBJ2-5|TRBV18|-
TGTGCCAGCTCACCAACGCAGGGGGAGACCCAGTACTTC
CASSPTQGETQYF
>-|TRBJ1-2|TRBV5-8|-
TGTGCCAGCAGCTCTCCGCATCTTGGGGACTACTACTATGGCTACACCTTC
CASSSPHLGDYYYGYTF
>-|TRBJ1-1|TRBV2|-
TGTGCCAGCAGTCCCGACAGTGCCACTGAAGCTTTCTTT
CASSPDSATEAFF
>-|TRBJ1-1|TRBV18|-
TGTGCCAGCTCAACAGGGAACACTGAAGCTTTCTTT
CASSTGNTEAFF
>-|TRBJ2-3|TRBV14|-
TGTGCCAGCAGCCTCAGCTGGCGGGATACGCAGTATTTT
CASSLSWRDTQYF
>-|TRBJ2-5|TRBV5-1|-
TGCGCCAGCAGCTTGGCCGTTGGGGCGGGGGCCCAAGAGACCCAGTACTTC
CASSLAVGAGAQETQYF
>TRBD1|TRBJ1-1|TRBV5-1|-
TGCGCCAGCAGCTTTCAGACAGGGGATGGGGCTTTCTTT
CASSFQTGDGAFF
>-|TRBJ1-2|TRBV9|few
TGTGCCAGCAGCGTAGATAGCCTAAACTATGGCTACACCTTC
CASSVDSLNYGYTF
>-|TRBJ2-2|TRBV6-5|-
TGTGCCAGCAGCCAAGGGGGTCCCACCGGGGAGCTGTTTTTT
CASSQGGPTGELFF
>-|TRBJ2-5|TRBV21-1|few
TGTGCCAGCAGCCCTCGCCCTTTCGGGTGGGAGACCCAGTACTTC
CASSPRPFGWETQYF
>-|TRBJ1-1|TRBV6-5|-
TGTGCCAGCAGTTACCGCGGGGCCGGGACTGAAGCTTTCTTT
CASSYRGAGTEAFF
>TRBD1|TRBJ2-6|TRBV10-3|-
TGTGCCATCAGTGAAGGGTGGACAGGCCTACTGGCCAACGTCCTGACTTTC
CAISEGWTGLLANVLTF
>-|TRBJ2-1|TRBV12-3/TRBV12-4|-
TGTGCCAGCAGGTCGATGGTCGGGAATGAGCAGTTCTTC
CASRSMVGNEQFF
>-|TRBJ1-6|TRBV11-2|-
TGTGCCAGCAGCTTACAGGGTTTGGATTCACCCCTCCACTTT
CASSLQGLDSPLHF
>-|TRBJ2-7|TRBV9|-
TGTGCCAGCAGCGTAGCTACAGGGACGGTGGAGCAGTACTTC
CASSVATGTVEQYF